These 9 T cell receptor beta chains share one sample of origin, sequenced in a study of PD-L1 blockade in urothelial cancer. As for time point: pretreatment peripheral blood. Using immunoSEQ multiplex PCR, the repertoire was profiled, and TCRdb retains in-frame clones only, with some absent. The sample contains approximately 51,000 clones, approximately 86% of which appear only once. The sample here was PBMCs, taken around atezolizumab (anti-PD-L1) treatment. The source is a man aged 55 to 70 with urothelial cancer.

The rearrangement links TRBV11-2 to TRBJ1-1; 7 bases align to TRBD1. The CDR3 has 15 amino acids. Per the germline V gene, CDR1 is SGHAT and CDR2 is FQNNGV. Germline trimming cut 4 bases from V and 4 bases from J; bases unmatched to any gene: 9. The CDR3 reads CASSSLYQGVTEAFF. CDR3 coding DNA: TGTGCCAGCAGCTCATTATATCAGGGGGTCACTGAAGCTTTCTTT.

The CDR3 DNA reads TGTGCCTACGGGACAGGGATTGGGGCCAACGTCCTGACTTTC. This gives the protein CAYGTGIGANVLTF. This chain links TRBV30 with TRBJ2-6, with TRBD1 matching 9 bases. This CDR3 is 14 amino acids long. Germline CDR1 GTSNPN, CDR2 SVGIG (reference sequence). Trimming at V came to 7 bases and at J to 3 bases, leaving 4 bases not matched to a gene.

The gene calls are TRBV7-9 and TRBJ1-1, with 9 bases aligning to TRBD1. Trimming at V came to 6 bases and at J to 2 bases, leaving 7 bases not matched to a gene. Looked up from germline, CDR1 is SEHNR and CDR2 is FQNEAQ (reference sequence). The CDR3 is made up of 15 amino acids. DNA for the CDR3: TGTGCCAGCAGAACCAGGACAGGGGCTAACACTGAAGCTTTCTTT. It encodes CASRTRTGANTEAFF.

The CDR3 here is CASSPAGLRHNSPLHF. The CDR3 DNA reads as TGCGCCAGCAGCCCGGCGGGCCTGCGACATAATTCACCCCTCCACTTT. The gene calls are TRBV5-1 and TRBJ1-6, with D unclear. Trimming cost V 4 bases and J 5 bases, with 16 bases left between them. The CDR3 consists of 16 residues. Germline V gene data show CDR1 as SGHRS and CDR2 as YFSETQ.

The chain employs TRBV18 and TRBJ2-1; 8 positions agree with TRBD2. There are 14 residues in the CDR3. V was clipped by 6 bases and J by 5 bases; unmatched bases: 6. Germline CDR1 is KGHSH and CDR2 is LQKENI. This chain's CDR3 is CASSAGRGNNEQFF. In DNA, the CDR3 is TGTGCCAGCTCCGCCGGGAGGGGTAACAATGAGCAGTTCTTC.

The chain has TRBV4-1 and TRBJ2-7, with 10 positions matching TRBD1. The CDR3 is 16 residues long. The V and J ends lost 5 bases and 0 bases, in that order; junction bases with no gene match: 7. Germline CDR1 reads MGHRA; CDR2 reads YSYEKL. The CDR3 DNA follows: TGCGCCAGCAGCTCAGGACAGGGGGGTCTCTCCTACGAGCAGTACTTC. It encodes CASSSGQGGLSYEQYF.

CDR3 nucleotides: TGTGCCAGCAGCCTAACCGGCGGCGGCAGTAGCAATCAGCCCCAGCATTTT. Translating gives CASSLTGGGSSNQPQHF. The chain combines TRBV7-8 with TRBJ1-5; D is uncertain. The CDR3 consists of 17 residues. V was trimmed by 5 bases and J by 0 bases, leaving 17 bases between them. In germline, CDR1 is SGHVS, CDR2 FQNEAQ.

The CDR3 here is CASSFGGVSNQPQHF. The CDR3 DNA sequence: TGTGCCAGCAGCTTTGGAGGGGTTAGCAATCAGCCCCAGCATTTT. This sequence joins TRBV5-6 and TRBJ1-5, with D possibly being TRBD1 (5 bases). This CDR3 is 15 amino acids long. Trimming cost V 2 bases and J 0 bases, with 9 bases left between them. CDR1 is SGHDT, CDR2 YYEEEE, per germline.

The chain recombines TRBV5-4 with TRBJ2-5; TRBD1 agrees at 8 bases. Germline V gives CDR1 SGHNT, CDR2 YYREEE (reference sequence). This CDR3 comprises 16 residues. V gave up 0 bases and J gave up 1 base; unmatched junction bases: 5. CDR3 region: CASSLGQGPAQETQYF. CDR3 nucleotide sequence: TGTGCCAGCAGCTTGGGACAGGGGCCGGCCCAAGAGACCCAGTACTTC.